The present TCR beta chain was sequenced within a study of blood T cells in healthy people across ages (dated by TCRdb to the mid-2010s). Context from the whole study: In model experiments, template switching captured roughly one uniquely barcoded TCR beta cDNA molecule for every two T cells. Using deep sequencing normalized with unique cDNA molecular identifiers, the study measured how TCR beta repertoire diversity changes with age. Donors were grouped into four age groups: young (average roughly 16 years), middle-aged (39), aged (approximately 58) and long-lived (about 90). Two additional independent replicas of 1 million unique cDNA reads from the same blood draw were analyzed for two donors (one aged 18 to 30 and one aged 80 or older). Study-wide conclusions, independent of this receptor: Compared with the aged group, the long-lived group had more naive CD4+ T cells, fewer expanded clones and increased TCR diversity, suggesting age selection. The percentage of naive T cells measured by flow cytometry correlated strongly with observed TCR beta diversity. Estimates of total diversity based on one million sequenced T cells were regarded as lower bounds and as underestimates. Because profiling used bulk unsorted PBMCs, naive and antigen-experienced compartments could not be compared conclusively. Because donor CMV infection status was unknown, age-related changes in expanded clonotypes were potentially confounded. As age increased, observed TCR beta diversity per million T cells dropped in a roughly linear way, and a significant reduction was already evident by age about 40.

The donors were roughly 39 Caucasian individuals from Russia, aged 6 to 90 years, who were systemically healthy. Around 10 milliliters of peripheral blood were collected from each donor into EDTA-treated Vacutainer tubes. Ficoll-Paque density-gradient centrifugation was used to isolate PBMCs, with at least 6.5 million per sample. Total RNA was extracted from PBMCs with Trizol reagent, with at least 6 micrograms obtained per sample. The percentages of naive CD45RAhigh/CD27high T cells were determined by flow cytometry on a PBMC aliquot from every donor. After removal of 5 bases from V and 0 bases from J, the junction retains 7 bases not matched to a gene. The CDR3 measures 16 amino acids from cysteine to phenylalanine. The read is trimmed to its CDR3 DNA, 48 bases read in frame from base 1. The library was prepared using 5' RACE. Sequenced on an Illumina HiSeq 2500. A second 7 to 11 cycle PCR used a sample-barcoded 5' primer and a J-beta primer mix. A unique molecular identifier was introduced onto each TCR beta cDNA molecule by a template-switch 5' adaptor carrying 12 random nucleotides. Each sample yielded at least 2.5 million CDR3-containing paired-end reads. The Mint cDNA synthesis kit, primed by a TRBC-specific oligonucleotide, was used to synthesize first-strand cDNA from all RNA. After uracil-DNA glycosylase treatment, a first 18-cycle PCR used universal primers M1SS and BC2_uni_R on all cDNA. The authors processed their data as follows. Each sample was normalized by randomly selecting 1 million high-quality reads, each carrying a distinct molecular identifier. Reads sharing molecular identifiers were discarded rather than binned into consensus sequences. MiTCR, run with a Q25 quality threshold and the strictest error-elimination algorithm, handled CDR3 identification, clonotype clustering and error correction. A nonparametric unseen species model using Euler transformation provided a lower-bound estimate of total TCR beta diversity. The public reads were reanalyzed by TCRdb: fastp trimming at Q25, MiXCR alignment, in-frame beta chains only. Merged by CDR3 protein, the rows form single entries marked with the most common genes and DNA. These V and J calls derive from TCRdb rather than the authors' analysis. The sample table records around 500,000 distinct CDR3 sequences; 27% of these occur just once. The ten biggest clones cover approximately 3.5% of the sample.

Details on this clonotype: The antigen this receptor binds is unknown. One base away there is no much larger clone; base qualities are not given.

This sample was also put to use in a study of T cells of mothers and their children. Taken from the second paper: Nine systemically healthy Caucasian individuals, comprising three mothers and their six children, were included as donors. cDNA synthesis used all of the extracted RNA, with around 1.5 ug of RNA in each 15 ul reaction. In the second PCR, sample barcodes and 2-4 random nucleotides were introduced via the M1S primer. Each mother yielded over 10 million TCR beta CDR3 reads and each child some 3 million reads. TCR recombination output is similarly shaped by thymic selection in related and unrelated pairs, with a minor effect exerted by inherited differences. Normalized repertoire overlap was always slightly but never significantly higher in related than unrelated mother-child pairs. No persistent microchimeric T cell clones were found, with a detection sensitivity of roughly 99 clones per million clonotypes. Deep NGS was used in the study to compare the TCR beta repertoires of mothers and children and to look for features that separate related mother-child pairs from unrelated individuals. On average, the children were around 11 +/- 4 years old, while the mothers were approximately 40 +/- 4 years old. After adapter ligation with NEBNext reagents, the libraries were sequenced on Illumina HiSeq 2000 with 100+100 nt paired-end reads. Mother and child libraries were prepared a month apart and sequenced in separate runs to prevent cross-contamination. For each donor, between roughly 500,000 and 2,100,000 distinct TCR beta clonotypes were identified. Naive TCR beta clonotypes were estimated from low-frequency clonotypes matched to each donor's FACS-determined naive share, without sorting.

This clonotype was sampled from a boy aged 2 to 10 in good health. Here the chain combines TRBV12-3 or TRBV12-4 and TRBJ1-3; a stretch of 7 junction bases matches TRBD1. The sample comprised blood. The base sequence is TGTGCCAGCAGTGAACCCTGGACAGGCTCTGGAAACACCATATATTTT. It translates as CASSEPWTGSGNTIYF.